This T cell receptor beta chain was captured in a study of blood T cell repertoires in COVID-19. At the level of the study: The study drew acute and convalescent COVID-19 samples from the United States, Italy and Spain. T cells, B-cell-depleted T cells, or PBMCs supplied cDNA or gDNA.

CDR3 size: 18 residues. Germline V lookup: CDR1 SGHKS, CDR2 YYEKEE (reference sequence). The V gene end was trimmed by 0 bases and the J gene end by 2 bases; junction bases not matched to a gene: 8. Source study methods: Amplifying reference gene primers gave estimates of nucleated cell counts. Assay: immunoSEQ multiplex PCR; the TCRdb copy retains only in-frame clones and omits some. For V, J and clone size, that table is used; D and trimming come from the DNA. This table has fewer than 200,000 clones, 85% appearing once. The receptor was isolated from a woman in her 50s with COVID-19, enrolled during active disease. The sample was peripheral blood. The genes are TRBV5-5 and TRBJ2-5; 12 bases map to TRBD2. The CDR3 DNA follows: TGTGCCAGCAGCTTGGGCAAGACTAGCGGGGGACTTCAAGAGACCCAGTACTTC. Protein product: CASSLGKTSGGLQETQYF.